This T cell receptor beta chain came from a study of T cell responses to AZD1222 COVID-19 vaccine. Regarding the study as a whole: With two AZD1222 doses given, Spike-specific TCR breadth and depth both rose. Donors were largely white British and mainly female; clonal diversity was possibly underestimated.

Using immunoSEQ multiplex PCR, the repertoire was profiled, and TCRdb retains in-frame clones only, with some absent. Of around 120,000 clones listed, roughly 91% are singletons. In regard to this clone: What it recognizes is unknown.

Combined were second doses at about 4 or about 12 weeks. The germline gives CDR1 SGHAT, CDR2 FQNNGV. Deletions cut 8 bases from V and 5 bases from J, with 18 bases between. The CDR3 is 14 amino acids. The rearrangement joins TRBV11-2 to TRBJ1-2, with D possibly matching TRBD1 (5 bases). This material consisted of peripheral blood, taken 28 days after the second AZD1222 dose. The sequence came from an adult who received the AZD1222 COVID-19 vaccine. The CDR3 nucleotides are TGTGCCAGCCGAGGTTGGGGCTCAGATTATGGCTACACCTTC. It is translated as CASRGWGSDYGYTF.